This T cell receptor (beta chain) was sequenced in a study of CD8 T cells in ankylosing spondylitis. Study-wide results and limits: Reactive arthritis synovial fluid and blood previously showed some of these motif variants. There was reportedly significant enrichment of clones that were disease-linked in matched ankylosing spondylitis synovial fluid. There was a TCR beta motif, made of fewer than 10 highly homologous variants, that appeared characteristic of ankylosing spondylitis blood.

As the method for making TCR beta libraries, quantitative 5'-RACE with molecular barcodes was used. One entry per CDR3 protein, called by TCRdb with MiXCR from the 5' RACE reads. The profile covers around 250,000 distinct CDR3 sequences, with roughly 10% appearing a single time and less than 7.5% taken by the ten largest. Germline-derived CDR1 and CDR2 are MGHRA and YSYEKL. The CDR3 is 19 residues long. V lost 1 base and J lost 1; bases outside the gene matches: 13. This clonotype has a handful of counts. As yet, its antigen is unknown. The sample comprised blood, either unsorted or a sorted T cell fraction (not recorded which). The chain joins TRBV4-1 to TRBJ2-3; 8 nucleotides align to TRBD2. This TCR came from a male donor with ankylosing spondylitis or in good health (not recorded which). CDR3 residues: CASSQVRAGVVHRTDTQYF. The CDR3 DNA is TGCGCCAGCAGCCAAGTTCGAGCGGGAGTGGTCCACCGCACAGATACGCAGTATTTT.